This TCR beta chain was recovered during a study of CD8 T cells in Susac syndrome. cDNA came from roughly 0.47 to 1 ug RNA primed by random hexamers. Each CDR3 protein is one row after TCRdb ran MiXCR on the immunoSEQ multiplex PCR reads. The data contain roughly 400,000 distinct CDR3 sequences, about 85% of them singletons. Material for sequencing was CD8+ T cells from PBMCs. This receptor was taken from a human donor with multiple sclerosis.

CDR3 nucleotides: TGTGCCAGCAGCTTGGTAGGTGACGAGCACTATGGCTACACCTTC. This gives the protein CASSLVGDEHYGYTF. The rearrangement links TRBV5-4 to TRBJ1-2; D gene ambiguous. V was clipped by 0 bases and J by 3 bases, with 12 bases between them. The CDR3 is 15 amino acids. Germline V lookup: CDR1 SGHNT, CDR2 YYREEE (reference sequence).